This T cell receptor beta chain emerged from a study of T cell responses to AZD1222 COVID-19 vaccine. Study-wide context: Analysis merged second doses at about 4 or about 12 weeks.

With regard to this clone: The antigen remains undetermined.

The method was immunoSEQ multiplex PCR; TCRdb's version includes in-frame clones alone and lacks a portion of them. The sample yields roughly 80,000 clones, roughly nine tenths seen once. Notes on the study in general: Only six or seven AZD1222 recipients were seropositive at baseline. Donors were mostly white British, more females; clonal diversity possibly underestimated. Variant regions that are unmutated are reportedly the target of nearly half of spike-specific TCRs.

Germline V gene data show CDR1 as SGDLS and CDR2 as YYNGEE. With V trimmed by 2 bases and J by 9 bases, 13 bases remained unmatched. The CDR3 spans 16 residues. The rearrangement links TRBV9 to TRBJ2-1, with 8 bases lining up with TRBD1. The sequenced sample was peripheral blood, obtained on day 0 of AZD1222 vaccination. The receptor comes from an adult in good health. This CDR3 is CASSVIPGTGLGEQFF. CDR3 coding DNA: TGTGCCAGCAGCGTGATTCCTGGGACAGGATTAGGTGAGCAGTTCTTC.